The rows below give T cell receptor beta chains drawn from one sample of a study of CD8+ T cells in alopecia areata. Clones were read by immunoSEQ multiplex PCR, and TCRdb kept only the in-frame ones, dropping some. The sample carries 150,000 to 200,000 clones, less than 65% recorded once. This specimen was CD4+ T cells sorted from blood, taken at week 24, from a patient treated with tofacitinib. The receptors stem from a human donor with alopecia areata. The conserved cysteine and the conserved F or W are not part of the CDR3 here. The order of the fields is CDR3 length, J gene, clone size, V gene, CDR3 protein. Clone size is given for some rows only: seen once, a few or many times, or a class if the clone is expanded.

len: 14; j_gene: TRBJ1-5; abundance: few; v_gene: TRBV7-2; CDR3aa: ASSLDRGVELAPQH
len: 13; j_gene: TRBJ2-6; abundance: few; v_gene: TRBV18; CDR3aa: ASSPGVAGANVLT
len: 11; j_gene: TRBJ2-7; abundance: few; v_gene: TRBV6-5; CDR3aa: ASSRREKYEQY
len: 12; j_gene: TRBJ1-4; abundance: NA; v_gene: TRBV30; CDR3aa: AWERTGFNEKLF
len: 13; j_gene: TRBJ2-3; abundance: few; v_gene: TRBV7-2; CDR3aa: ASSFGAGGRDTQY
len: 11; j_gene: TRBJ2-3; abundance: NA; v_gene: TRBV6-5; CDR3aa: ASRTGGSDTQY
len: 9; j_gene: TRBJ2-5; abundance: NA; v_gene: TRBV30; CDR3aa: AWSVQETQY
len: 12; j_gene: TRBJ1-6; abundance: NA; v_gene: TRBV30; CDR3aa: AWSMGQGNSPLH
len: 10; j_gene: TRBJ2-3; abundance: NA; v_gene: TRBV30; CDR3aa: AWSVDTDTQY
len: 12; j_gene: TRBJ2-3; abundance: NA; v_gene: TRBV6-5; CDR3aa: ASSYAQDTDTQY
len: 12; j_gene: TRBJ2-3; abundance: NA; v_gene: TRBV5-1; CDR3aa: ASSPGLVPDTQY
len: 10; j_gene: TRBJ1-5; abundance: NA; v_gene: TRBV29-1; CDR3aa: SVGGRNQPQH
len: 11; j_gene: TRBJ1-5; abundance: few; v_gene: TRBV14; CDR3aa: ASSLGLDQPQH
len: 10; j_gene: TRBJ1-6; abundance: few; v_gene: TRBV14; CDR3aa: ASSHLNSPLH
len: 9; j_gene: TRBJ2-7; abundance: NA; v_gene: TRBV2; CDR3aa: ASSPLYEQY
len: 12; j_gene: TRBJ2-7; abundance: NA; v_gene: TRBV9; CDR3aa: ASSVDAHPYEQY
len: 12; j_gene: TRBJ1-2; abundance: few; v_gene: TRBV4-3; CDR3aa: ASSRTGVVRGYT
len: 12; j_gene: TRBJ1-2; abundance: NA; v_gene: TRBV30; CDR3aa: AWSTGQGNYGYT
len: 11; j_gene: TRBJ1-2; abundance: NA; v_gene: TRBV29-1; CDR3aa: QVSGPLNYGYT
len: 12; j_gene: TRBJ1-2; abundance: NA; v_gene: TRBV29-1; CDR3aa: SVGTVAVNYGYT
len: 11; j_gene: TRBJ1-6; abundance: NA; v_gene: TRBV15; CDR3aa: ATSRQNDSPLH
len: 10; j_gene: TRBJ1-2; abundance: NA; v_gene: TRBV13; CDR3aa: ASSIGGDGYT
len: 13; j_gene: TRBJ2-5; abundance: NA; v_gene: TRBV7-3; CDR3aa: ASSPGLAGRETQY